This T cell receptor beta chain is from a study of shared clonotypes between healthy human individuals (dated by TCRdb to the early 2020s). Regarding the study in general: The cohort included three men and a couple of women between 18 and 49 years of age. To estimate repertoire size and how much clonotype sharing occurs between individuals, the study deeply sequenced the blood TCR repertoires of roughly 5 healthy adults. To increase sequencing depth and limit assay-specific biases, different laboratories used diverse techniques to prepare libraries and sequence TCR repertoires. Each donor's leukapheresis produced roughly between about 0.8 and 8.9 billion PBMCs.

Results and caveats for the whole study, not just this receptor: Sampling was restricted to blood, and TCR repertoires in tissues likely differ from the TCR repertoires found in blood. Based on pairwise subsampling, the degree of clonotype sharing among donors was expected to be affected by sequencing depth. The small number of donors limited the genetic and exposure-history diversity represented.

Comments on this clone: It has no known antigen specificity. The record has no base qualities; no much larger clone is one base away.

The donors were healthy, HIV-negative adults who had no recently reported acute infections or vaccinations. All donors were Caucasian adults living in Nashville, Tennessee, USA. For unsorted samples, about 90 million PBMCs were counted and genomic DNA was extracted with the QIAamp DNA Blood Mini kit. After blood collection by leukapheresis, PBMCs were isolated using Ficoll-Histopaque density gradient centrifugation and then cryopreserved in the vapor phase of liquid nitrogen. TCR CDR3 regions were amplified from genomic DNA by multiplex PCR using the deep immunoSEQ assay. For each cell subset, the extracted genomic DNA was distributed evenly across all wells of several immunoSEQ 96-well plates, and each plate served as one replicate. For unsorted PBMC, each replicate PCR was loaded with 300 to 350 ng genomic DNA, equivalent to 30,000 or so T cell genomes. Unsorted PBMC genomic DNA was sequenced across ten immunoSEQ deep assay plates. Purified libraries were quantified with a Qubit 3.0 fluorometer, sized on a Bioanalyzer 2100, and re-quantified with the KAPA Library Quantification kit. Every immunoSEQ 96-well plate was sequenced on a dedicated single-read 150-cycle Illumina NextSeq 550 flow cell. The study's own analysis went as follows. Because the immunoSEQ output held only junctional sequences and lacked quality scores, the filtering could not match the filtering applied to full-length reads. Sequences were annotated with PyIR, a Python wrapper for IgBLAST v1.9, and V/J genes and CDR3 were assigned using IMGT germline references. Any read was removed if the V/J assignment was weak (E-value above 1e-6), the CDR3 was missing, or the read contained stop codons, out-of-frame junctions, or ambiguous translated residues. V3J clonotypes were defined as sequences sharing an identical inferred V gene, J gene, and CDR3 amino acid sequence. The percentage overlap between two repertoires was calculated by dividing the number of shared unique clonotypes by the size of the smaller repertoire. Three approaches were used to assess repertoire richness: RTK rarefaction, the Chao1 estimator, and Recon v2.1 estimates of unobserved clonotypes. Imported from immuneACCESS, the table was reduced by TCRdb to in-frame sequences with V and J called. These copies leave out some clones; in studies compared against another copy, an unresolved V gene accounts for under half, and the cause of the remainder is not known. From that table come the V and J calls and clone size; the DNA was used to work out D and trimming. The sample table lists 450,000 to 500,000 clones, 65% to 85% of them with a count of one. The ten largest clones capture over 9.5% of the sample.

The germline V gene provides CDR1 SQVTM and CDR2 ANQGSEA. From cysteine to phenylalanine, the CDR3 is 13 amino acids long. Here the CDR3 DNA is all that survives: 39 bases in frame from base 1. Sequences were obtained from PBMCs. This chain joins TRBV29-1 to TRBJ2-5, with the identity of the D gene unclear. This clonotype originated in a woman in her thirties or forties in good health. Some clones in this sample may be carry-over from other donors' samples. The encoded CDR3 is CNACQEPLETQYF. The DNA sequence is given as TGCAACGCCTGCCAGGAGCCGCTGGAGACCCAGTACTTC.